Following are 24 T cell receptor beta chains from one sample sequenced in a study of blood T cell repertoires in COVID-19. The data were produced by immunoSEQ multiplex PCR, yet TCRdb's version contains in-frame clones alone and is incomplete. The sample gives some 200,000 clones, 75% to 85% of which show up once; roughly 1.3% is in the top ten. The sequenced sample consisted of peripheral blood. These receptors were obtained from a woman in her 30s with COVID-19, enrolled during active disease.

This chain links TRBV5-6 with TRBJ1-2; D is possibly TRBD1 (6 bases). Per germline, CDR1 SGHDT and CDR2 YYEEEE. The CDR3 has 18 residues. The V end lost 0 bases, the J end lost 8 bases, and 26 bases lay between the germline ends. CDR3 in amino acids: CASSLDTAGVRLSRGYTF. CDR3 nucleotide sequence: TGTGCCAGCAGCTTGGACACGGCAGGGGTCCGTTTATCTAGGGGCTACACCTTC.

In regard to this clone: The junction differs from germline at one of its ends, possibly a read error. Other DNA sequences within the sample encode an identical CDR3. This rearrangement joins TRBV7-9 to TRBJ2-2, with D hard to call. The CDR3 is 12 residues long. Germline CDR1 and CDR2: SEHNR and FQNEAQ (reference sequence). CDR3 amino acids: CASSSGTRELFF. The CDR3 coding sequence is TGTGCCAGCAGTTCAGGCACCCGGGAGCTGTTTTTT.

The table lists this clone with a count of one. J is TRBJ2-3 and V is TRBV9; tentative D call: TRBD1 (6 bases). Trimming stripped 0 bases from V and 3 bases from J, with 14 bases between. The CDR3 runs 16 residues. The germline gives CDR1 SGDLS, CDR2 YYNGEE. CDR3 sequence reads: CASSVVQGSATDTQYF. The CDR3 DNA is TGTGCCAGCAGCGTAGTTCAGGGGTCGGCAACAGATACGCAGTATTTT.

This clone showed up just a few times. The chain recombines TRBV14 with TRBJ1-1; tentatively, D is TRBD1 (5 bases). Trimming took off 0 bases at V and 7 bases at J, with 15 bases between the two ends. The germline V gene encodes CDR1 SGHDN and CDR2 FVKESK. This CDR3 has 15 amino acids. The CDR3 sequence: CASSQDLWRGGEAFF. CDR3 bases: TGTGCCAGCAGCCAAGATCTTTGGAGGGGTGGTGAAGCTTTCTTT.

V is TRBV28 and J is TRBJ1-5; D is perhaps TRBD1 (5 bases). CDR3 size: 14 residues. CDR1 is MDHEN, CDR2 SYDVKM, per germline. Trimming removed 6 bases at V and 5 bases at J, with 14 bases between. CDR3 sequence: CASSPPQGYQPQHF. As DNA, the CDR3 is TGTGCCAGCAGCCCCCCCCAGGGTTATCAGCCCCAGCATTTT.

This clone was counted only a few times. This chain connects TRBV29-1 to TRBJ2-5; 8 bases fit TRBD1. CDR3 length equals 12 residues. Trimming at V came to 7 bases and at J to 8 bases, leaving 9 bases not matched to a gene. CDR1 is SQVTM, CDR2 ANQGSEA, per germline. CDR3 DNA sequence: TGCAGCGCCCAGGACAGGGCATTAACCCAGTACTTC. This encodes CSAQDRALTQYF.

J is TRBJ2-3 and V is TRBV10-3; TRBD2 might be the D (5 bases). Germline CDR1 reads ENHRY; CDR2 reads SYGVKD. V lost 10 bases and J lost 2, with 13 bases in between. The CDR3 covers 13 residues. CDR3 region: CATRTGPTDTQYF. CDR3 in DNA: TGTGCCACCCGGACTGGGCCCACAGATACGCAGTATTTT.

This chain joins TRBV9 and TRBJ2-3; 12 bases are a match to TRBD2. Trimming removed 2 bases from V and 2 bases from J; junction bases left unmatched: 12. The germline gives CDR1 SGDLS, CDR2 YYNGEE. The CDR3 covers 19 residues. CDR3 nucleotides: TGTGCCAGCAGCGTCGGACCCGAAACTAGCGGGGGGACCACAGATACGCAGTATTTT. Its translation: CASSVGPETSGGTTDTQYF.

CDR3 protein: CASSNQDRGAYEQYF. The CDR3 DNA is TGTGCCAGTAGTAATCAGGACAGGGGTGCCTACGAGCAGTACTTC. The chain is built from TRBV19 and TRBJ2-7, with 9 bases lining up with TRBD1. The CDR3 covers 15 residues. Looked up from germline, CDR1 is LNHDA and CDR2 is SQIVND (reference sequence). J lost 2 bases, V lost 4 bases, and 6 bases had no gene match. The variable domain in full, completed from reference TRBV19 and TRBJ2-7, reads DGGITQSPKYLFRKEGQNVTLSCEQNLNHDAMYWYRQDPGQGLRLIYYSQIVNDFQKGDIAEGYSVSREKKESFPLTVTSAQKNPTAFYLCASSNQDRGAYEQYFGPGTRLTVT.

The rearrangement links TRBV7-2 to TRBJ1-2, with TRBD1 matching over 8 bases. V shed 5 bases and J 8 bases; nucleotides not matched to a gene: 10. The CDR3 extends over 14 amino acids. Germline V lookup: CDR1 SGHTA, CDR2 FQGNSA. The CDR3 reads CASSHRQGTEGYTF. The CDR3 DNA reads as TGTGCCAGCAGCCACAGACAGGGGACGGAAGGCTACACCTTC. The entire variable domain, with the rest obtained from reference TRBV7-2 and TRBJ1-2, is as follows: GAGVSQSPSNKVTEKGKDVELRCDPISGHTALYWYRQSLGQGLEFLIYFQGNSAPDKSGLPSDRFSAERTGGSVSTLTIQRTQQEDSAVYLCASSHRQGTEGYTFGSGTRLTVV.

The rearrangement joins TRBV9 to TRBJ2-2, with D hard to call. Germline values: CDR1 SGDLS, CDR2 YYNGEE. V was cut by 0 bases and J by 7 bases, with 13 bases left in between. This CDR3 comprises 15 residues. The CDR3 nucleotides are TGTGCCAGCAGCGTAGCTTTCCCTACCGGCGGGGAGCTGTTTTTT. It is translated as CASSVAFPTGGELFF. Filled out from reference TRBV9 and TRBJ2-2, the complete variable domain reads DSGVTQTPKHLITATGQRVTLRCSPRSGDLSVYWYQQSLDQGLQFLIQYYNGEERAKGNILERFSAQQFPDLHSELNLSSLELGDSALYFCASSVAFPTGGELFFGEGSRLTVL.

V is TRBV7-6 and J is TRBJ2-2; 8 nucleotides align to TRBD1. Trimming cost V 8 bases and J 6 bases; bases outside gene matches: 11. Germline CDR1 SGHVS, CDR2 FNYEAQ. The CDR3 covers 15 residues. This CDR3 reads CASGGGDRRPGELFF. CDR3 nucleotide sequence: TGTGCCAGCGGGGGTGGGGACAGGAGACCCGGGGAGCTGTTTTTT.

The CDR3 bases are TGCGCCAGCAGCCCTGTAGGCGGGAGAAACACAGATACGCAGTATTTT. Its protein product is CASSPVGGRNTDTQYF. The rearrangement links TRBV4-1 to TRBJ2-3; TRBD2 aligns across 7 bases. This CDR3 spans 16 amino acids. The germline V gene encodes CDR1 MGHRA and CDR2 YSYEKL. The V gene end was trimmed by 4 bases and the J gene end by 2 bases; junction bases not matched to a gene: 9.

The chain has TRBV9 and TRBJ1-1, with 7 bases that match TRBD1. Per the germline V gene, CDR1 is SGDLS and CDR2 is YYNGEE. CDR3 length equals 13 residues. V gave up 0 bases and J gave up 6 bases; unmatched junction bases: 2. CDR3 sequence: CASSVGQGSEAFF. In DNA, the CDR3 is TGTGCCAGCAGCGTAGGACAGGGATCTGAAGCTTTCTTT.

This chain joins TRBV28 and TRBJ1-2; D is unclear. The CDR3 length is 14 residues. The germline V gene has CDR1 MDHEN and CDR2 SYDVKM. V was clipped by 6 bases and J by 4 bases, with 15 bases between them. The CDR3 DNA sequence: TGTGCCAGCAGCATCGGGGTGGCCCCCTATGGCTACACCTTC. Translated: CASSIGVAPYGYTF.

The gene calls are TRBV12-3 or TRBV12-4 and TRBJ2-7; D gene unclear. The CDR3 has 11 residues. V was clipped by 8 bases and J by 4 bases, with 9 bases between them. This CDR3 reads CASARRYEQYF. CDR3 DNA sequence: TGTGCCAGCGCTCGGCGGTACGAGCAGTACTTC.

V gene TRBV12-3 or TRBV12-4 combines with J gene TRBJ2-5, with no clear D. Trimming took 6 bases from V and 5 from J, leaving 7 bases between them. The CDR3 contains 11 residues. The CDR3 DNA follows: TGTGCCAGCAGCTTCAGGGAGACCCAGTACTTC. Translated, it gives CASSFRETQYF.

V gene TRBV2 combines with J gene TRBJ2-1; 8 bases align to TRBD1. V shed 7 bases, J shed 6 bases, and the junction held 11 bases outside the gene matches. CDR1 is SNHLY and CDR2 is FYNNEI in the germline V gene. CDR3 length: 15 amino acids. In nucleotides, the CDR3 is TGTGCCAGCATTAGAGGGCAGGGGGCTGGCAATGAGCAGTTCTTC. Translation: CASIRGQGAGNEQFF.

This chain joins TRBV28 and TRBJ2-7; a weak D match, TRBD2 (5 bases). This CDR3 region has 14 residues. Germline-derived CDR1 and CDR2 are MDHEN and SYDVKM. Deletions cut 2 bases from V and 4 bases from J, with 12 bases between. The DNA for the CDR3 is TGTGCCAGCAGTTTACAAGGAGGCGGATACGAGCAGTACTTC. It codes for CASSLQGGGYEQYF.

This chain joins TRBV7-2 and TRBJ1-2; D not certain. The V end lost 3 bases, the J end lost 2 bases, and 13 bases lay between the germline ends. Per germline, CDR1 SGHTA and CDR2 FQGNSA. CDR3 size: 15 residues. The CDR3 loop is CASSLRMAGNYGYTF. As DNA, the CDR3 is TGTGCCAGCAGCTTGAGAATGGCGGGAAACTATGGCTACACCTTC.

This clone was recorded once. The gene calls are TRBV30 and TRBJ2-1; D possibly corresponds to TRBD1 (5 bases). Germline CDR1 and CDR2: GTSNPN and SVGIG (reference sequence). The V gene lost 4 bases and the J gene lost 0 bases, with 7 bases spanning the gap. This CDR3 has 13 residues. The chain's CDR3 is CAWTGNSYNEQFF. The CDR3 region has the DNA TGTGCCTGGACAGGGAACTCCTACAATGAGCAGTTCTTC.

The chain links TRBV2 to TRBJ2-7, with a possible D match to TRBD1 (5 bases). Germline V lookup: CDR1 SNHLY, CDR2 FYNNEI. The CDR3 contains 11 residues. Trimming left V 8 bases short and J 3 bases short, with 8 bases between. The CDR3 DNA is TGTGCCAGCCGACAGCTCTACGAGCAGTACTTC. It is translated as CASRQLYEQYF.

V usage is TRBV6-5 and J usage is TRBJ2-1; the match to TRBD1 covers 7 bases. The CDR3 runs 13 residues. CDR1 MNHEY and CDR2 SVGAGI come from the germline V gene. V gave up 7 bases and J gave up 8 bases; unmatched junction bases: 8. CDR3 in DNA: TGTGCCAGCACCCAAACAGGGGTCCATGAGCAGTTCTTC. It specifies CASTQTGVHEQFF.

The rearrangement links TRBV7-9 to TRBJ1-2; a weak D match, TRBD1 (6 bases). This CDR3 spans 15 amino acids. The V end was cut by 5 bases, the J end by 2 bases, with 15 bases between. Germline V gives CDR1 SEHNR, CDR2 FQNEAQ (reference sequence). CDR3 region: CASSPVGAINYGYTF. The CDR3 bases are TGTGCCAGCAGCCCCGTGGGGGCGATCAACTATGGCTACACCTTC.